The entry below gives a single T cell receptor beta chain sequence along with its context. Its specificity is unknown. cDNA synthesis used the whole RNA isolate, giving expressed TCRB sequences. The assay was immunoSEQ multiplex PCR, and TCRdb's table has in-frame clones only and misses some. The data contain 230,000 or so clones, roughly 16% of them singletons. This record belongs to a study of beta chain features in type 1 diabetes. Study details: No age, gender or cell yield differences were seen between patients and healthy donors. Broader study findings: People with Type 1 diabetes carried modestly yet significantly shorter TCRB CDR3s in all four CD4+ subsets.

From germline, CDR1 is MGHDK and CDR2 SYGVNS. V was trimmed by 2 bases and J by 0 bases, leaving 10 bases between them. The CDR3 runs 15 residues. Input material: naive CD4+ T cells from blood. This clonotype was obtained from a man aged 25-40 years with type 1 diabetes. The genes are TRBV25-1 and TRBJ1-1, with D possibly being TRBD1 (6 bases). CDR3: CASSELGQMNTEAFF. CDR3 in DNA: TGTGCCAGCAGTGAACTAGGACAGATGAACACTGAAGCTTTCTTT.